A selection of T cell receptor beta chains follows, all from one sample in a study of molecular identifiers for immune sequencing clone quantification. TCRdb fed the PCR reads into MiXCR, producing one record per CDR3 protein. This table holds more than 550,000 distinct CDR3 sequences, less than 30% found once. The specimen was naive CD8+ T cells from blood, with Jurkat cell RNA spiked in. All receptors come from a human donor in good health. Some libraries in this study had Jurkat cell RNA spiked in. The CDR3 runs from the conserved cysteine through the conserved F or W. A D gene is named only where the DNA matches it firmly. Not all rows give a size; the values are once, few, many and, for expanded clones, a class.

size,V,J,D,DNA,CDR3
few,TRBV19,TRBJ1-1,-,TGTGCCAGTAGTTATAACGGCGGGAACACTGAAGCTTTCTTT,CASSYNGGNTEAFF
-,TRBV27,TRBJ2-7,-,TGTACCAGCAGTTTATGGGGACCGAACTACGAGCAGTACTTC,CTSSLWGPNYEQYF
few,TRBV11-2,TRBJ1-6,-,TGTGCCAGCAGCCCCACCTTTTATAATTCACCCCTCCACTTT,CASSPTFYNSPLHF
many,TRBV30,TRBJ2-3,-,TGTGCCTGGAGTACGGGGCGGGGCACAGATACGCAGTATTTT,CAWSTGRGTDTQYF
few,TRBV11-2,TRBJ2-3,TRBD2,TGTGCCAGCAGCTTAGTCTCAGCGGGAGGGTCAGATACGCAGTATTTT,CASSLVSAGGSDTQYF
few,TRBV5-3,TRBJ1-1,-,TGTGCCAGCAGCTTGGAGCGCAGCAACACTGAAGCTTTCTTT,CASSLERSNTEAFF
few,TRBV12-3/TRBV12-4,TRBJ2-7,TRBD2,TGTGCCACAAAAGCGGGGGACCATTACGAGCAGTACTTC,CATKAGDHYEQYF
-,TRBV28,TRBJ1-2,TRBD1,TGTGCCAGCGTAACAGGGGGCGGCTACACCTTC,CASVTGGGYTF
-,TRBV20-1,TRBJ1-1,TRBD1,TGCAGTGCCAGGGACAGCTGGGACACTGAAGCTTTCTTT,CSARDSWDTEAFF
few,TRBV28,TRBJ2-3,-,TGTGCCAGCAGTTTCGAACTAACATCCCCCAGTGCGGAAGCCGACACAGATACGCAGTATTTT,CASSFELTSPSAEADTDTQYF
-,TRBV6-2/TRBV6-3,TRBJ1-2,TRBD1,TGTGCCAGCAGTCCAGGGGGCGTCTATGGCTACACCTTC,CASSPGGVYGYTF
-,TRBV30,TRBJ2-3,TRBD2,TGTGCCTGGAGTAGCGCTAGCGGCCTAGATACGCAGTATTTT,CAWSSASGLDTQYF
many,TRBV20-1,TRBJ2-3,TRBD2,TGCAGTGGAAACGACGGGACTAGCGGGGGGTCTAGCACAGATACGCAGTATTTT,CSGNDGTSGGSSTDTQYF
-,TRBV6-9,TRBJ2-5,-,TGTGCCAGCAGCGCTCGACAGCATCATCTCCAAGAGACCCAGTACTTC,CASSARQHHLQETQYF
few,TRBV10-3,TRBJ2-7,TRBD2,TGTGCCATCAGAGCGGGGCAATCCTACGAGCAGTACTTC,CAIRAGQSYEQYF
-,TRBV20-1,TRBJ1-1,-,TGCAGTGCTAGTGGCCGTATGAACACTGAAGCTTTCTTT,CSASGRMNTEAFF
-,TRBV9,TRBJ2-5,-,TGTGCCAGCAGCGTAATGCAGGAAGAGACCCAGTACTTC,CASSVMQEETQYF
many,TRBV29-1,TRBJ1-1,-,TGCAGCGTGACGACAGGAGCAATGAACACTGAAGCTTTCTTT,CSVTTGAMNTEAFF
-,TRBV27,TRBJ2-3,-,TGTGCCATCAGTTTTCTTGGTGACACTGACACAGATACGCAGTATTTT,CAISFLGDTDTDTQYF
many,TRBV11-2,TRBJ2-7,-,TGTGCCAGCAACTCCCTTCAGGGGAGAGACGAGCAGTACTTC,CASNSLQGRDEQYF